This T cell receptor beta chain originates from a study of shared clonotypes between healthy human individuals. Study-level background: Three plates each covered CD4 naive and memory; CD8 naive two, CD8 memory one.

Trimming cost V 1 base and J 2 bases; bases outside gene matches: 8. Germline CDR1 KGHSH, CDR2 LQKENI. The CDR3 runs 17 residues. Donors comprised healthy HIV-negative adults lacking recent acute infections or vaccinations. On this clone itself: Its cognate antigen is unknown.

Study-level results: Among donors, sharing of clonotypes was expected to be affected by sequencing depth. Four donors shared roughly 5% of their naive CD4 clonotypes.

Sequencing was performed with immunoSEQ multiplex PCR; in TCRdb, only in-frame clones are kept and a portion is missing. The sample yields about 600,000 clones, almost 97% seen once. The sequencing input was naive CD4+ T cells sorted from blood. The subset denotes: CD45RA+ positively selected. The sequence was collected from a woman younger than 45 in good health. The V and J genes are TRBV18 and TRBJ1-1; TRBD1 matches 9 bases. The CDR3: CASSPLILGQGNTEAFF. In DNA form, the CDR3 reads TGTGCCAGCTCACCACTGATCTTGGGACAGGGTAACACTGAAGCTTTCTTT.